One sample yielded the 31 T cell receptor beta chains listed below, sequenced in a study of neurological immune-mediated disorders. MiXCR, applied by TCRdb to the 5' RACE reads, yields one record per CDR3 protein. The repertoire holds about 30,000 distinct CDR3 sequences, with approximately 5% as singletons. The sequenced sample consisted of CD4+ T cells from blood. These receptor sequences come from a woman aged 50 to 60 in good health.

This clonotype was seen many times. The chain has TRBV20-1 and TRBJ2-3, with D tentatively TRBD2 (6 bases). Germline CDR1 and CDR2: DFQATT and SNEGSKA (reference sequence). Trimming took 3 bases from V and 5 from J, leaving 9 bases between them. CDR3 length: 12 residues. This CDR3 is CSASVGGDTQYF. The CDR3 DNA sequence: TGCAGTGCTAGTGTGGGAGGAGATACGCAGTATTTT.

This clonotype was recorded at least ten times. The chain couples TRBV9 to TRBJ2-5; a weak D match, TRBD2 (6 bases). Trimming pared 4 bases from V and 1 base from J, leaving 14 bases between. In germline, CDR1 is SGDLS, CDR2 YYNGEE. The CDR3 runs 15 residues. In DNA form, the CDR3 reads TGTGCCAGCAGCACCCGGGGAGCGGGCCAAGAGACCCAGTACTTC. This translates into CASSTRGAGQETQYF.

This clonotype was detected ten times or more. V usage is TRBV5-1 and J usage is TRBJ1-2; a weak D match, TRBD1 (5 bases). Germline CDR1 and CDR2: SGHRS and YFSETQ. This CDR3 has 14 residues. The V and J ends lost 0 bases and 8 bases respectively, with 14 bases between them. The CDR3 nucleotides are TGCGCCAGCAGCTTGGAGTACGGGACCATGGGCTACACCTTC. Translating it yields CASSLEYGTMGYTF.

At least ten counts were recorded for this clonotype. The chain couples TRBV5-6 to TRBJ1-5; TRBD1 agrees at 10 bases. The junction had 9 bases not matched to a gene; V was cut back by 5 bases and J by 7 bases. CDR1 and CDR2 from the germline V gene are SGHDT and YYEEEE. CDR3 length: 15 amino acids. This CDR3 reads CASSPPGDRGQPQHF. CDR3 nucleotides: TGTGCCAGCAGTCCGCCCGGGGACAGGGGCCAGCCCCAGCATTTT.

Many counts were recorded for this clonotype. The rearrangement links TRBV29-1 to TRBJ1-3; D possibly corresponds to TRBD1 (6 bases). The germline V gene has CDR1 SQVTM and CDR2 ANQGSEA. Trimming pared 5 bases from V and 0 bases from J, leaving 14 bases between. The CDR3 is 15 amino acids. For the CDR3, the DNA is TGCAGCGTTCGGGGGGCAGAGGGCTCTGGAAACACCATATATTTT. This gives the protein CSVRGAEGSGNTIYF. Supplemented by reference TRBV29-1 and TRBJ1-3, the full variable domain reads SAVISQKPSRDICQRGTSLTIQCQVDSQVTMMFWYRQQPGQSLTLIATANQGSEATYESGFVIDKFPISRPNLTFSTLTVSNMSPEDSSIYLCSVRGAEGSGNTIYFGEGSWLTVV.

Many counts were recorded for this clonotype. The chain combines TRBV7-2 with TRBJ2-1, with D perhaps TRBD1 (5 bases). The germline gives CDR1 SGHTA, CDR2 FQGNSA. CDR3 length: 15 amino acids. The V end lost 1 base, the J end lost 0 bases, and 7 bases lay between the germline ends. CDR3 sequence: CASSLGQGSYNEQFF. CDR3 DNA sequence: TGTGCCAGCAGCTTAGGGCAGGGCTCCTACAATGAGCAGTTCTTC.

This clonotype was detected many times. This sequence joins TRBV5-1 and TRBJ2-2; 10 bases are shared with TRBD2. The germline CDR1 and CDR2 sequences are SGHRS and YFSETQ. V lost 1 base, J lost 0 bases, and 0 bases stayed unmatched. This CDR3 region has 16 residues. This CDR3 is CASSLTSGANTGELFF. In nucleotides, the CDR3 is TGCGCCAGCAGCTTGACTAGCGGGGCGAACACCGGGGAGCTGTTTTTT. The complete variable domain, with remaining parts taken from reference TRBV5-1 and TRBJ2-2, reads KAGVTQTPRYLIKTRGQQVTLSCSPISGHRSVSWYQQTPGQGLQFLFEYFSETQRNKGNFPGRFSGRQFSNSRSEMNVSTLELGDSALYLCASSLTSGANTGELFFGEGSRLTVL.

This clonotype showed up many times. The chain has TRBV20-1 and TRBJ2-1; D assignment may be TRBD1 or TRBD2 (5 bases each). Germline V gives CDR1 DFQATT, CDR2 SNEGSKA (reference sequence). This CDR3 contains 16 residues. Trimming left V 4 bases short and J 2 bases short, with 18 bases between. The DNA of the CDR3 is TGCAGTGCTACTGAAAACCGGGACCGTACCTACAATGAGCAGTTCTTC. Translating gives CSATENRDRTYNEQFF.

There are many counts of this clonotype. The V call is TRBV6-2 or TRBV6-3, the J call TRBJ2-5; a possible D gene is TRBD1 (6 bases). Trimming cost V 3 bases and J 7 bases, with 9 bases left between them. The CDR3 is 12 residues long. Germline V gene lookup returns CDR1 MNHEY and CDR2 SVGEGT. Written as DNA, the CDR3 is TGTGCCAGCAGTTATCCACAGGGGACCCAGTACTTC. This codes for CASSYPQGTQYF.

This clonotype was seen many times. The V call is TRBV28, the J call TRBJ2-2; 7 bases are a match to TRBD1. The CDR3 totals 14 residues. CDR1 and CDR2 from the germline V gene are MDHEN and SYDVKM. V shed 2 bases and J 3 bases; nucleotides not matched to a gene: 0. CDR3 in amino acids: CASSLQGDTGELFF. The DNA of the CDR3 is TGTGCCAGCAGTTTACAGGGGGACACCGGGGAGCTGTTTTTT.

This clonotype came up many times. J is TRBJ2-3 and V is TRBV5-1; a possible D gene is TRBD1 (5 bases). The germline V and J ends were trimmed by 0 bases and 8 bases, with 13 bases remaining between them. CDR1 and CDR2 (germline): SGHRS, YFSETQ. The length of the CDR3 is 14 residues. For the CDR3, the DNA is TGCGCCAGCAGCTTGGAACAGGCGAAGGGTACGCAGTATTTT. Encoded protein: CASSLEQAKGTQYF.

This clonotype was observed at least ten times. The chain has TRBV29-1 and TRBJ2-7; a weak D match, TRBD2 (6 bases). From germline, CDR1 is SQVTM and CDR2 ANQGSEA. V gave up 2 bases and J gave up 4 bases, with 9 bases separating them. The CDR3 runs 12 residues. In DNA, the CDR3 is TGCAGCGTTGAACAGGGAGGTTACGAGCAGTACTTC. Protein product: CSVEQGGYEQYF.

This clonotype appeared many times. This chain connects TRBV18 to TRBJ2-1; tentative D call: TRBD2 (6 bases). Trimming took 0 bases from V and 4 from J, leaving 16 bases between them. The CDR3 length is 17 residues. CDR1 KGHSH and CDR2 LQKENI come from the germline V gene. The DNA of the CDR3 is TGTGCCAGCTCACCACCGGGAGGCCAACTCCTTTACAATGAGCAGTTCTTC. It is translated as CASSPPGGQLLYNEQFF. The entire variable domain, with the rest obtained from reference TRBV18 and TRBJ2-1, is as follows: NAGVMQNPRHLVRRRGQEARLRCSPMKGHSHVYWYRQLPEEGLKFMVYLQKENIIDESGMPKERFSAEFPKEGPSILRIQQVVRGDSAAYFCASSPPGGQLLYNEQFFGPGTRLTVL.

This clonotype was counted ten times or more. J is TRBJ2-5 and V is TRBV27; D tentatively reads TRBD1 or TRBD2 (5 bases each). There are 15 residues in the CDR3. The germline gives CDR1 MNHEY, CDR2 SMNVEV (reference sequence). V shed 4 bases and J shed 5 bases, with 17 bases lying between them. The CDR3 coding sequence is TGTGCCAGCAGTTCACTCGGGACCTTCGCGGAGACCCAGTACTTC. Translated: CASSSLGTFAETQYF.

This clonotype appeared many times. The rearrangement joins TRBV5-4 to TRBJ2-7, with TRBD2 identical over 10 bases. The CDR3 totals 16 residues. The V segment lost 4 bases and the J segment 3 bases; nucleotides outside the gene matches: 10. The germline V gene has CDR1 SGHNT and CDR2 YYREEE (reference sequence). The CDR3 DNA reads TGTGCCAGCAGCCGGGTGACTAGCGGGTCCCTCTACGAGCAGTACTTC. Translation: CASSRVTSGSLYEQYF.

This clonotype was seen repeatedly, ten times or more. This chain joins TRBV2 and TRBJ2-7; D uncertain. This CDR3 is 11 amino acids long. Germline values: CDR1 SNHLY, CDR2 FYNNEI. V lost 3 bases and J 5 bases, leaving 5 bases between the germline ends. The CDR3 DNA follows: TGTGCCAGCAGTGACTTCAACGAGCAGTACTTC. Its translation is CASSDFNEQYF. Variable domain in full (rest from reference TRBV2 and TRBJ2-7): EPEVTQTPSHQVTQMGQEVILRCVPISNHLYFYWYRQILGQKVEFLVSFYNNEISEKSEIFDDQFSVERPDGSNFTLKIRSTKLEDSAMYFCASSDFNEQYFGPGTRLTVT.

This clonotype was seen many times. The chain has TRBV25-1 and TRBJ1-4, with 7 positions matching TRBD1. This CDR3 region has 14 residues. Germline V CDR1 and CDR2: MGHDK, SYGVNS. V lost 6 bases and J lost 3; bases outside the gene matches: 4. The CDR3 protein is CASRSGTANEKLFF. The CDR3 DNA reads as TGTGCCAGCAGATCCGGGACAGCTAATGAAAAACTGTTTTTT.

This clonotype was detected ten times or more. The gene calls are TRBV9 and TRBJ2-7; D ambiguous. The CDR3 consists of 14 residues. CDR1 and CDR2 (germline): SGDLS, YYNGEE. Deletions cut 0 bases from V and 6 bases from J, with 13 bases between. The CDR3 DNA is TGTGCCAGCAGCGTAGGTACGGAGACGGGCGAGCAGTACTTC. Protein product: CASSVGTETGEQYF.

This clonotype is classed as medium-sized. The chain has TRBV20-1 and TRBJ1-5; D remains unclear. Germline CDR1 reads DFQATT; CDR2 reads SNEGSKA (reference sequence). V lost 5 bases and J lost 0, with 8 bases in between. The CDR3 consists of 13 residues. The CDR3 nucleotides are TGCAGTGCTGAGCCTTATAGCAATCAGCCCCAGCATTTT. It is translated as CSAEPYSNQPQHF.

This clonotype was picked up many times. The gene calls are TRBV7-9 and TRBJ1-1, with a possible D match to TRBD1 (5 bases). Germline V gives CDR1 SEHNR, CDR2 FQNEAQ (reference sequence). The CDR3 loop spans 11 amino acids. V was pared by 7 bases and J by 6 bases, with 9 bases between. This CDR3 is CASTGGAEAFF. The CDR3 DNA reads as TGTGCCAGCACCGGGGGGGCTGAAGCTTTCTTT.

This clonotype appeared many times. The rearrangement joins TRBV5-6 to TRBJ2-7; 9 bases align to TRBD2. The germline V gene encodes CDR1 SGHDT and CDR2 YYEEEE. The CDR3 is 16 residues long. Losses at the gene ends were 0 bases for V and 4 bases for J; bases not matched to a gene: 8. The CDR3 DNA reads as TGTGCCAGCAGCTTGGATGCGGGGGGGACCGGGTACGAGCAGTACTTC. Translating it yields CASSLDAGGTGYEQYF.

This clonotype is classed as medium-sized. This rearrangement joins TRBV4-3 to TRBJ1-6, with 9 nucleotides matching TRBD1. The CDR3 runs to 23 residues. The V and J ends lost 0 bases and 2 bases, in that order; junction bases with no gene match: 20. Germline assignment: CDR1 LGHNA and CDR2 YSLEER. CDR3 sequence reads: CASSQDWVPGTGSSNAYNSPLHF. For the CDR3, the DNA is TGCGCCAGCAGCCAAGATTGGGTTCCTGGGACAGGGAGTTCGAACGCCTATAATTCACCCCTCCACTTT.

The CDR3 reads CASSYGQREKLFF. DNA for the CDR3: TGTGCCAGCAGTTATGGACAGAGGGAAAAACTGTTTTTT. The genes are TRBV6-6 and TRBJ1-4; maybe TRBD1 (6 bases). Germline-derived CDR1 and CDR2 are MNHNY and SVGAGI (reference sequence). V was clipped by 3 bases and J by 8 bases, with 10 bases between them. The CDR3 runs 13 residues.

This clonotype was recorded many times. This sequence joins TRBV20-1 and TRBJ2-1; TRBD2 matches 12 bases. The CDR3 covers 14 residues. The germline V gene has CDR1 DFQATT and CDR2 SNEGSKA (reference sequence). The J segment lost 7 bases and the V segment lost 3 bases, leaving 4 bases of the junction unmatched. The CDR3 nucleotides read TGCAGTGCTAGTGCGACTAGCGGGGGTAATGAGCAGTTCTTC. It codes for CSASATSGGNEQFF.

This clonotype was counted at least ten times. This chain links TRBV20-1 with TRBJ1-5; 7 bases are a match to TRBD1. Unmatched junction bases numbered 4, after V lost 1 base and J lost 4 bases. This CDR3 contains 14 residues. Germline V gives CDR1 DFQATT, CDR2 SNEGSKA (reference sequence). The CDR3 coding sequence is TGCAGTGCTAGAGGGGGACAGCGAAATCAGCCCCAGCATTTT. Translation: CSARGGQRNQPQHF.

This clonotype was seen repeatedly, ten times or more. One end of the junction varies from germline; a read error may be responsible. The V and J genes are TRBV9 and TRBJ2-3; possibly TRBD1 or TRBD2 for D (5 bases each). Germline CDR1 is SGDLS and CDR2 is YYNGEE. This CDR3 contains 15 residues. Here the CDR3 DNA reads TGTGCCAACAGCGCCGGGACCAATCTTCGGAATACGCAGTATTTT. It translates to CANSAGTNLRNTQYF. Full variable domain (missing parts from reference TRBV9 and TRBJ2-3): DSGVTQTPKHLITATGQRVTLRCSPRSGDLSVYWYQQSLDQGLQFLIQYYNGEERAKGNILERFSAQQFPDLHSELNLSSLELGDSALYFCANSAGTNLRNTQYFGPGTRLTVL.

This clonotype was observed many times. The chain couples TRBV7-2 to TRBJ2-1; D remains unclear. V lost 5 bases and J 3 bases, leaving 2 bases between the germline ends. The CDR3 spans 11 residues. The germline CDR1 and CDR2 sequences are SGHTA and FQGNSA. The CDR3 protein is CASSGYNEQFF. The CDR3, as DNA: TGTGCCAGCAGCGGCTACAATGAGCAGTTCTTC.

Many counts were recorded for this clonotype. The chain carries TRBV6-1 and TRBJ1-5; D is ambiguous. V was clipped by 6 bases and J by 7 bases, with 19 bases between them. CDR1 MNHNS and CDR2 SASEGT come from the germline V gene. There are 15 residues in the CDR3. Here the CDR3 DNA reads TGTGCCAGCAGCGGCCGGGAACGGAGCAGGCAGCCCCAGCATTTT. It codes for CASSGRERSRQPQHF.

By sample share, this clonotype is medium-sized (0.01 to 0.1%). The V and J genes are TRBV9 and TRBJ2-1; 10 bases match TRBD2. After removal of 4 bases from V and 8 bases from J, the junction contained 12 bases not matched to a gene. The CDR3 runs to 16 residues. The germline V gene encodes CDR1 SGDLS and CDR2 YYNGEE. CDR3 DNA: TGTGCCAGCAGCCCCGGGGTAGCGGGAGGTCAGGATGAGCAGTTCTTC. Translated: CASSPGVAGGQDEQFF.

This clonotype was recorded many times. V gene TRBV29-1 combines with J gene TRBJ2-7, with 7 bases that match TRBD1. The CDR3 loop spans 13 amino acids. Trimming at V came to 1 base and at J to 4 bases, leaving 4 bases not matched to a gene. The V gene's germline CDR1 is SQVTM and CDR2 ANQGSEA. The CDR3 sequence: CSVEGGGTYEQYF. CDR3 DNA sequence: TGCAGCGTTGAAGGAGGGGGCACGTACGAGCAGTACTTC.

This clonotype was observed at least ten times. The CDR3 sequence is CSAINRDRAQETQYF. CDR3 sequence (DNA): TGCAGTGCTATCAACCGGGACAGGGCCCAAGAGACCCAGTACTTC. V and J are TRBV20-1 and TRBJ2-5; 9 positions agree with TRBD1. V lost 4 bases to trimming and J lost 1 base; unmatched junction nucleotides: 7. Per germline, CDR1 DFQATT and CDR2 SNEGSKA (reference sequence). The CDR3 runs 15 residues.